One sample yielded the 18 T cell receptor beta chains listed below, sequenced in a study of metastatic and nonmetastatic thyroid tumors. Thyroid surgery was preceded by no treatment in any patient. TCRdb re-called clones from the PCR reads using MiXCR. The data hold around 4,600 clones, with 15% to 20% observed a single time. Sequencing was done on a sample of adjacent normal tissue. The receptors shown here come from a male donor with papillary thyroid cancer or a benign thyroid nodule (not recorded which). Some clones in this sample may be carry-over from other donors' samples.

This clone was seen ten or more times. This chain connects TRBV6-1 to TRBJ1-2; no clear D gene. CDR1 and CDR2 (germline): MNHNS, SASEGT. The V end lost 7 bases, the J end lost 4 bases, and 7 bases lay between the germline ends. This CDR3 has 11 residues. The CDR3 sequence is CASTVSYGYTF. The CDR3 DNA is TGTGCCAGCACGGTGTCCTATGGCTACACCTTC.

This clone was counted only a few times. The chain couples TRBV5-1 to TRBJ2-2, with no clear D. V was cut by 0 bases and J by 4 bases, with 7 bases left in between. Germline CDR1 and CDR2: SGHRS and YFSETQ. The CDR3 totals 14 residues. The CDR3: CASSLVGITGELFF. Written as DNA, the CDR3 is TGCGCCAGCAGCTTGGTAGGGATCACCGGGGAGCTGTTTTTT.

CDR3 amino acids: CASSRQAETVGKLFF. The CDR3 nucleotides read TGTGCCAGTAGTCGGCAGGCCGAAACTGTAGGGAAACTGTTTTTT. This chain joins TRBV19 and TRBJ1-4; no reliable D call. V was pared by 5 bases and J by 11 bases, with 21 bases between. Germline V gene sequence: CDR1 LNHDA, CDR2 SQIVND (reference sequence). CDR3 size: 15 residues.

This clone is medium-sized by share. This chain uses TRBV7-3 with TRBJ2-1, with D unresolved. The CDR3 runs 13 residues. Looked up from germline, CDR1 is SGHTA and CDR2 is FQGTGA. The V end lost 3 bases, the J end lost 2 bases, and 5 bases lay between the germline ends. CDR3 sequence reads: CASSLTTYNEQFF. As DNA, the CDR3 is TGTGCCAGCAGCTTGACCACCTACAATGAGCAGTTCTTC. The full variable domain, completed using reference TRBV7-3 and TRBJ2-1, is GAGVSQTPSNKVTEKGKYVELRCDPISGHTALYWYRQSLGQGPEFLIYFQGTGAADDSGLPNDRFFAVRPEGSVSTLKIQRTERGDSAVYLCASSLTTYNEQFFGPGTRLTVL.

A few counts support this clone. This rearrangement joins TRBV20-1 to TRBJ2-7, with D possibly matching TRBD2 (7 bases). This CDR3 is 14 amino acids long. V was shortened by 1 base and J by 4 bases, with 14 bases between the two germline ends. Germline-derived CDR1 and CDR2 are DFQATT and SNEGSKA (reference sequence). CDR3 sequence (DNA): TGCAGTGCTAGAGTTGGGGGGAGGGGGTACGAGCAGTACTTC. It encodes CSARVGGRGYEQYF.

This clone has more than one count but fewer than ten. V gene TRBV11-2 combines with J gene TRBJ1-1; 8 bases align to TRBD1. V was clipped by 3 bases and J by 7 bases; unmatched bases: 7. CDR1 SGHAT and CDR2 FQNNGV come from the germline V gene. This CDR3 is 14 amino acids long. CDR3 nucleotide sequence: TGTGCCAGCAGCTTTGACAGGGGAGGATTTGAAGCTTTCTTT. Protein sequence: CASSFDRGGFEAFF.

By share, this clone counts as medium-sized. The V and J genes are TRBV20-1 and TRBJ1-1, with 7 bases aligning to TRBD1. Germline V gene data show CDR1 as DFQATT and CDR2 as SNEGSKA (reference sequence). The CDR3 is made up of 12 amino acids. V shed 5 bases, J shed 1 base, and the junction held 1 base outside the gene matches. Here the CDR3 reads CSAWDRNTEAFF. CDR3 DNA sequence: TGCAGTGCTTGGGACAGGAACACTGAAGCTTTCTTT.

The count of this clone is one. This sequence joins TRBV9 and TRBJ1-3; D uncertain. Germline V gene lookup returns CDR1 SGDLS and CDR2 YYNGEE. This CDR3 is built from 13 residues. The CDR3 bases are TGTGGAAGTGCGAGGAGTTCGGGAAACACCATATATTTT. It translates to CGSARSSGNTIYF.

This clone has a handful of counts. The chain is built from TRBV6-5 and TRBJ2-1, with 10 bases that match TRBD2. V was pared by 2 bases and J by 12 bases, with 1 base of the junction left unmatched. The CDR3 extends over 12 amino acids. Germline-derived CDR1 and CDR2 are MNHEY and SVGAGI. CDR3 sequence reads: CASSYGTSAQFF. The CDR3 nucleotides read TGTGCCAGCAGTTACGGGACTAGCGCGCAGTTCTTC.

The gene calls are TRBV27 and TRBJ2-2, with a possible D match to TRBD1 (5 bases). This CDR3 region has 16 residues. V lost 7 bases, J lost 5 bases, and 20 bases lay in between. Germline CDR1 reads MNHEY; CDR2 reads SMNVEV (reference sequence). CDR3 DNA sequence: TGTGCCAGCATTAATCTGGACACTGGATATACCGGGGAGCTGTTTTTT. Translation: CASINLDTGYTGELFF.

By sample share, this clone is medium-sized. The rearrangement uses TRBV5-6 and TRBJ2-2; 9 bases are shared with TRBD1. The germline V gene encodes CDR1 SGHDT and CDR2 YYEEEE. The trim removed 2 bases at V and 3 bases at J, leaving 5 bases unmatched. The CDR3 is 16 amino acids. CDR3 DNA: TGTGCCAGCAGCTTCCGGGACAGGGTTTACACCGGGGAGCTGTTTTTT. The encoded protein is CASSFRDRVYTGELFF.

The CDR3: CASSGAGEGTGELFF. The CDR3 DNA reads TGTGCCAGCAGTGGAGCGGGAGAAGGGACCGGGGAGCTGTTTTTT. This chain joins TRBV6-2 or TRBV6-3 and TRBJ2-2, with 8 bases aligning to TRBD2. Germline V lookup: CDR1 MNHEY, CDR2 SVGEGT. V trimming: 5 bases; J trimming: 5 bases; junction bases outside the gene matches: 7. The length of the CDR3 is 15 residues.

This clone appeared a single time. The gene calls are TRBV7-3 and TRBJ1-6; 9 positions agree with TRBD1. V trimming: 5 bases; J trimming: 10 bases; junction bases outside the gene matches: 6. The CDR3 sequence is 14 residues long. Germline V CDR1 and CDR2: SGHTA, FQGTGA. Here the CDR3 reads CASSLRQGVSPLHF. The CDR3 bases are TGTGCCAGCAGCCTCCGACAGGGGGTATCACCCCTCCACTTT.

This clone is medium-sized. V is TRBV15 and J is TRBJ2-5, with 7 bases matching TRBD1. J was trimmed by 7 bases and V by 5 bases; bases with no gene match: 16. CDR3 length equals 16 residues. The germline V gene has CDR1 LNHNV and CDR2 YYDKDF (reference sequence). The CDR3 bases are TGTGCCACCAGCGCCCGGTGGGGGCAGGGGGAGCGGACCCAGTACTTC. The encoded protein is CATSARWGQGERTQYF.

The chain employs TRBV6-1 and TRBJ2-7; D may match TRBD1 or TRBD2 (5 bases each). The CDR3 is 12 amino acids. CDR1 is MNHNS and CDR2 is SASEGT in the germline V gene. V lost 8 bases to trimming and J lost 6 bases, with 14 bases between them. This CDR3 reads CASLGAGTEQYV. DNA of the CDR3: TGTGCCAGCCTAGGAGCAGGGACCGAGCAGTACGTC.

This clone was picked up a small number of times. DNA of the CDR3: TGTGCCAGCAGAGCCCCCCCAAGCTCTGGAAACACCATATATTTT. Protein: CASRAPPSSGNTIYF. This chain uses TRBV6-1 with TRBJ1-3; D gene ambiguous. From germline, CDR1 is MNHNS and CDR2 SASEGT. V gave up 6 bases and J gave up 0 bases, with 12 bases separating them. CDR3 length equals 15 residues.

This clone occurred many times. The rearrangement joins TRBV27 to TRBJ2-3; TRBD1 or TRBD2 may be the D gene (6 bases each). The V and J ends lost 6 bases and 8 bases respectively, with 18 bases between them. The length of the CDR3 is 14 residues. Germline CDR1 is MNHEY and CDR2 is SMNVEV (reference sequence). In DNA form, the CDR3 reads TGTGCCAGCAGCCAGGGGCCCGGAGGGGCTACGCAGTATTTT. It codes for CASSQGPGGATQYF.

This clone appeared a few times. The V call is TRBV4-2, the J call TRBJ2-1; 8 positions match TRBD2. Looked up from germline, CDR1 is LGHNA and CDR2 is YNFKEQ. The CDR3 has 18 residues. Germline trimming cut 4 bases from V and 3 bases from J; bases unmatched to any gene: 14. CDR3: CASSRSRISGVFYNEQFF. CDR3 in DNA: TGTGCCAGCAGCCGTAGCCGGATTAGCGGGGTGTTCTACAATGAGCAGTTCTTC.